A few counts support the clone carrying this TCR beta chain. Its antigen is still unknown. At one end, the junction sequence differs from germline, possibly due to a read error. The investigators made TCR beta cDNA from approximately 510 ng total RNA, using a constant-region primer. Sequencing libraries for TCR beta derived from three nested multiplex PCR rounds that used slightly modified ARM-PCR. TCRdb re-analysed the multiplex PCR reads in MiXCR, keeping a single row per CDR3 protein. The sample has around 80,000 distinct CDR3 sequences, roughly two thirds seen once. The sample originates from a study of tumor-infiltrating lymphocytes in primary liver carcinoma. Findings and caveats of the study: The difference in top-250-clone fraction between tumors and blood was significant, favoring tumors (p = 0.039).

From unsorted bulk tissue weighing roughly 17-31 mg, DNA and RNA were co-extracted. With chronic HBV infection, the patients were also treatment-naive. This sequence originates from a man aged 35 to 55 with primary liver carcinoma and hepatitis B virus infection. Input material: tumor-adjacent normal liver tissue.

The CDR3: CRVVFGNGYTF. The CDR3 coding sequence is TGCCGCGTTGTCTTCGGGAATGGTTACACCTTC. This sequence joins TRBV29-1 and TRBJ1-2; D is ambiguous. Germline CDR1 reads SQVTM; CDR2 reads ANQGSEA. The CDR3 extends over 11 amino acids.